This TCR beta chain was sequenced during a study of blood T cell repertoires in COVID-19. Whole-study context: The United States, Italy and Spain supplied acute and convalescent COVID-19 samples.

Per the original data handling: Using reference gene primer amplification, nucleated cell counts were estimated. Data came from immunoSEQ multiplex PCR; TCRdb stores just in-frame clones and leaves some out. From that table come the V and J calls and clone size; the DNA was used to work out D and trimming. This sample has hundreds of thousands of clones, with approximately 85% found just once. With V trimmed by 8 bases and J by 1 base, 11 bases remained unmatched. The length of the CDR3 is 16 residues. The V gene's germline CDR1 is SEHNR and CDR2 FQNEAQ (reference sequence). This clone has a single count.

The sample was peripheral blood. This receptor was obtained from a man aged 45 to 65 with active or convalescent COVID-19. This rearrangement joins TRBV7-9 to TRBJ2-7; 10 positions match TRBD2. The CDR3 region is CASQPTSGYSSYEQYF. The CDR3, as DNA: TGTGCCAGCCAGCCGACTAGCGGGTATTCTTCCTACGAGCAGTACTTC. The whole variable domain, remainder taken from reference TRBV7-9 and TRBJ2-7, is DTGVSQNPRHKITKRGQNVTFRCDPISEHNRLYWYRQTLGQGPEFLTYFQNEAQLEKSRLLSDRFSAERPKGSFSTLEIQRTEQGDSAMYLCASQPTSGYSSYEQYFGPGTRLTVT.